The 17 T cell receptor beta chains below all came from one sample that was sequenced in a study of cytomegalovirus exposure and HLA in healthy donors. Use of 60 Vbeta and 13 Jbeta primers characterized the PCR. Here immunoSEQ multiplex PCR was the method, and the copy in TCRdb shows in-frame clones only, minus some. The repertoire consists of under 150,000 clones, with approximately 80% occurring once and the leading ten covering 3% to 4%. The sequenced material came from PBMCs. These TCRs come from a woman aged 40 to 49 in good health and CMV-seronegative.

The chain combines TRBV11-2 with TRBJ1-2; the match to TRBD1 covers 11 bases. The V gene end was trimmed by 5 bases and the J gene end by 3 bases; junction bases not matched to a gene: 5. The CDR3 spans 15 residues. The germline CDR1 and CDR2 sequences are SGHAT and FQNNGV. CDR3 nucleotide sequence: TGTGCCAGCAGCCCCGGGACAGGGGGTTACTATGGCTACACCTTC. Protein sequence: CASSPGTGGYYGYTF.

The chain employs TRBV7-9 and TRBJ2-4; D uncertain. CDR1 and CDR2 (germline): SEHNR, FQNEAQ (reference sequence). Deletions cut 2 bases from V and 3 bases from J, with 11 bases between. CDR3 length equals 15 residues. The DNA of the CDR3 is TGTGCCAGCAGCTTAATTTCGGCGGTCAAAAACATTCAGTACTTC. Amino acids: CASSLISAVKNIQYF.

The rearrangement links TRBV20-1 to TRBJ1-2, with 8 bases identical to TRBD1. J gave up 6 bases and V 5 bases, and 2 bases lay outside the gene matches. From germline, CDR1 is DFQATT and CDR2 SNEGSKA (reference sequence). The CDR3 is 11 amino acids. The CDR3 spells CSAQGADGYTF. The DNA for the CDR3 is TGCAGTGCTCAGGGGGCGGATGGCTACACCTTC.

The CDR3 is CATSRDGEDQETQYF. The CDR3 DNA follows: TGTGCCACCAGCAGAGATGGGGAGGACCAAGAGACCCAGTACTTC. The chain has TRBV15 and TRBJ2-5, with D perhaps TRBD2 (6 bases). This CDR3 region has 15 residues. The V gene's germline CDR1 is LNHNV and CDR2 YYDKDF (reference sequence). V lost 0 bases and J lost 0, with 8 bases in between.

This clone was detected once. The chain couples TRBV15 to TRBJ1-1, with D unclear. Germline CDR1 LNHNV, CDR2 YYDKDF (reference sequence). V dropped 5 bases and J dropped 4 bases, with 8 bases sitting between them. The CDR3 spans 12 residues. CDR3 residues: CATSSRSTEAFF. Written as DNA, the CDR3 is TGTGCCACCAGCTCGAGGAGCACTGAAGCTTTCTTT.

The V call is TRBV18, the J call TRBJ2-5; D is unresolved. CDR1 KGHSH and CDR2 LQKENI come from the germline V gene. The V and J ends lost 3 bases and 4 bases respectively, with 9 bases between them. The CDR3 spans 13 residues. The CDR3 bases are TGTGCCAGCTCACCCCCCGTATCAGAGACCCAGTACTTC. Translation gives CASSPPVSETQYF.

J is TRBJ1-1 and V is TRBV6-6, with D maybe TRBD1 (5 bases). Trimming removed 6 bases from V and 3 bases from J, with 17 bases in between. This CDR3 contains 15 residues. Germline CDR1 reads MNHNY; CDR2 reads SVGAGI (reference sequence). CDR3 coding DNA: TGTGCCAGCAGGTCCGGGGGGGGGATGGACACTGAAGCTTTCTTT. Translating it yields CASRSGGGMDTEAFF.

CDR3 DNA sequence: TGTGCCAGTAGTATGGGGGGGGCTGGTGAAGCTTTCTTT. Amino acid sequence: CASSMGGAGEAFF. This chain links TRBV19 with TRBJ1-1, with D perhaps matching TRBD1 (6 bases). Germline V gene data show CDR1 as LNHDA and CDR2 as SQIVND (reference sequence). The V end was cut by 3 bases, the J end by 7 bases, with 12 bases between. There are 13 residues in the CDR3.

This clone appeared once. The V call is TRBV19, the J call TRBJ1-4; 11 bases agree with TRBD1. Germline loops: CDR1 LNHDA, CDR2 SQIVND (reference sequence). Trimming removed 8 bases from V and 8 bases from J; junction bases left unmatched: 4. This CDR3 is 13 amino acids long. The CDR3, as DNA: TGTGCCAGTTCGGACAGGGGGCCCGAAAAACTGTTTTTT. Translated, it gives CASSDRGPEKLFF.

V is TRBV10-3 and J is TRBJ1-1, with 7 bases that match TRBD1. The CDR3 is made up of 13 amino acids. V lost 7 bases and J lost 0; bases outside the gene matches: 2. Germline V gene sequence: CDR1 ENHRY, CDR2 SYGVKD. In DNA form, the CDR3 reads TGTGCCATCATGACAGGGATGAACACTGAAGCTTTCTTT. Its protein is CAIMTGMNTEAFF.

The V and J genes are TRBV9 and TRBJ2-3, with 9 bases aligning to TRBD2. Germline lookup yields CDR1 SGDLS and CDR2 YYNGEE. This CDR3 has 16 residues. J was trimmed by 0 bases and V by 0 bases; bases with no gene match: 2. The DNA of the CDR3 is TGTGCCAGCAGCGTAGGTAGCGGGAGTAGCACAGATACGCAGTATTTT. Its protein is CASSVGSGSSTDTQYF.

On this clone: The identical CDR3 is also encoded by other nucleotide sequences in the sample. The chain links TRBV27 to TRBJ1-2; D is perhaps TRBD1 (5 bases). The CDR3 covers 15 residues. Trimming pared 4 bases from V and 2 bases from J, leaving 14 bases between. Germline lookup yields CDR1 MNHEY and CDR2 SMNVEV (reference sequence). The CDR3: CASSYDATVNYGYTF. The CDR3 DNA reads TGTGCCAGCAGTTACGACGCGACAGTCAACTATGGCTACACCTTC.

The chain combines TRBV7-8 with TRBJ1-2, with D possibly being TRBD1 (6 bases). With 5 bases removed from V and 4 bases from J, the gap between germline ends came to 29 bases. The CDR3 consists of 19 residues. The germline V gene has CDR1 SGHVS and CDR2 FQNEAQ. CDR3: CASSPPPPGQFKGSYGYTF. The CDR3 bases are TGTGCCAGCAGCCCACCACCACCGGGACAATTTAAGGGGAGCTATGGCTACACCTTC.

This chain links TRBV6-1 with TRBJ1-6, with a tentative D call TRBD1 (5 bases). The CDR3 is 15 amino acids. The germline V gene has CDR1 MNHNS and CDR2 SASEGT. The germline V and J ends were trimmed by 1 base and 15 bases, with 19 bases remaining between them. The CDR3 bases are TGTGCCAGCAGTGAAGTTGGAGGGGTGGGTCGGCTCCTCCACTTT. This translates into CASSEVGGVGRLLHF.

The chain carries TRBV4-1 and TRBJ1-3, with no clear D. In germline, CDR1 is MGHRA, CDR2 YSYEKL. This CDR3 has 13 residues. The V end lost 4 bases, the J end lost 0 bases, and 4 bases lay between the germline ends. The CDR3 DNA reads as TGCGCCAGCAGCCCGGGCTCTGGAAACACCATATATTTT. It is translated as CASSPGSGNTIYF.

The rearrangement joins TRBV19 to TRBJ2-7; D gene ambiguous. The V end lost 8 bases, the J end lost 2 bases, and 16 bases lay between the germline ends. The CDR3 has 14 amino acids. Germline CDR1 and CDR2: LNHDA and SQIVND (reference sequence). The CDR3 spells CASSMVTTTYEQYF. Written as DNA, the CDR3 is TGTGCCAGTTCCATGGTCACGACAACCTACGAGCAGTACTTC.

The rearrangement joins TRBV9 to TRBJ2-3, with TRBD2 matching over 10 bases. Germline V CDR1 and CDR2: SGDLS, YYNGEE. V lost 0 bases, J lost 4 bases, and 5 bases stayed unmatched. This CDR3 contains 16 residues. The CDR3 reads CASSVGASGSADTQYF. CDR3 DNA sequence: TGTGCCAGCAGCGTAGGCGCTAGCGGGAGTGCAGATACGCAGTATTTT.